Listed below are T cell receptor beta chains from one sample, sequenced in a study of cytomegalovirus exposure and HLA in healthy donors. Produced via immunoSEQ multiplex PCR; TCRdb's table is partial and in-frame only. The table shows 100,000 to 120,000 clones, with 60% to 85% occurring only once. Specimen: PBMCs. The receptors derive from a woman aged 40 to 49 in good health and CMV-seropositive. The CDR3 runs from the conserved cysteine through the conserved F or W. The D gene is left open where the match is weak. Clone size, where shown, is once, few, many, or a class for clones that have expanded.

CDR3 DNA	CDR3 protein	clone size	V gene	J gene	D gene
TGTGCCAGCAGTGACCCGGGACTAGGTACAGATACGCAGTATTTT	CASSDPGLGTDTQYF	few	TRBV25-1	TRBJ2-3	TRBD2
TGTGCCAGCTCAAGGGAGGATGGGGCCAACGTCCTGACTTTC	CASSREDGANVLTF	.	TRBV18	TRBJ2-6	.
TGTGCCAGCAGCGGCTTGGCGGGGGCGGTCTTCTATGGCTACACCTTC	CASSGLAGAVFYGYTF	.	TRBV7-9	TRBJ1-2	.
TGTGCCAGCAGCGTTCTTACAGGGCGACACTACAATGAGCAGTTCTTC	CASSVLTGRHYNEQFF	.	TRBV11-2	TRBJ2-1	.
TGTGCCAGCAGCCATATGCGAGGCACCGGGGAGCTGTTTTTT	CASSHMRGTGELFF	.	TRBV11-2	TRBJ2-2	.
TGTGCCAGCAGTTTCGGGGAAGGCGCTGAAGCTTTCTTT	CASSFGEGAEAFF	few	TRBV27	TRBJ1-1	.
TGTGCCAGCAGGCCTCGGGAGTCCTATAATTCACCCCTCCACTTT	CASRPRESYNSPLHF	.	TRBV27	TRBJ1-6	.
TGCAGCGTTTGGGGGACTAGCGGGGGGCACACAGATACGCAGTATTTT	CSVWGTSGGHTDTQYF	.	TRBV29-1	TRBJ2-3	TRBD2
TGTGCCAGCAGTGATAGCGGGAGGGACTTCGAGCAGTACTTC	CASSDSGRDFEQYF	.	TRBV28	TRBJ2-7	TRBD2
TGTGCTAGTGGTTTGGTACTTGGCGGGGCCCGTTACGAGCAGTACTTC	CASGLVLGGARYEQYF	.	TRBV12-5	TRBJ2-7	.
TGCGCCAGCTCCCAGCGCCGGGACAGGGGGTACAATCAGCCCCAGCATTTT	CASSQRRDRGYNQPQHF	few	TRBV23-1	TRBJ1-5	TRBD1
TGTGCCAGCAGTGGCGGACAGGTCAGCCCCTACGAGCAGTACTTC	CASSGGQVSPYEQYF	.	TRBV7-9	TRBJ2-7	TRBD1
TGCGCCAGCAGCCTCACACAGGGGGCCTCTGGAAACACCATATATTTT	CASSLTQGASGNTIYF	.	TRBV5-1	TRBJ1-3	TRBD1